This entry features one TCR beta chain sequence. Trimming removed 4 bases from V and 8 bases from J, with 17 bases in between. The CDR3 extends over 14 amino acids. The germline V gene has CDR1 LGHDT and CDR2 YNNKEL (reference sequence). The record originates from a study of blood T cell repertoires in COVID-19. Study at large: Sites across the United States, Italy and Spain contributed samples from acute and convalescent COVID-19. PBMCs, B-cell-depleted T cells, or T cells were the source of the cDNA or gDNA that made up the material.

In the original analysis: Quantification of nucleated cells was approximated via reference gene primer amplification. TCRdb's copy holds only in-frame clones and misses some; the assay was immunoSEQ multiplex PCR. D and trimming were read from the DNA, whereas the V and J calls and clone size are those reported in that table. The sample carries some 150,000 clones, around nine tenths recorded once. The TCR sequence derives from a human donor in a cohort sampled during active COVID-19. V and J are TRBV3-1 (or the pseudogene TRBV3-2) and TRBJ1-1; no reliable D call. Source material: peripheral blood. The CDR3 here is CASSLGVPGSEAFF. Here the CDR3 DNA reads TGTGCCAGCAGCCTCGGGGTACCGGGATCGGAAGCTTTCTTT.